These 30 T cell receptor beta chains were all obtained from the same sample, sequenced in a study of blood T cell repertoires in COVID-19. Produced via immunoSEQ multiplex PCR; TCRdb's table is partial and in-frame only. The sample consists of roughly 200,000 clones, 94% of them appearing once. Sequenced input: peripheral blood. The source is a man aged 30-40 years with COVID-19, enrolled during active disease.

This clone was observed once. The chain is built from TRBV7-2 and TRBJ2-5, with 10 bases matching TRBD1. Germline-derived CDR1 and CDR2 are SGHTA and FQGNSA. Trimming cost V 5 bases and J 3 bases; bases outside gene matches: 6. This CDR3 has 15 residues. The CDR3 region has the DNA TGTGCCAGCAGCGGGGGACAGGGGTACAAAGAGACCCAGTACTTC. This encodes CASSGGQGYKETQYF.

The chain couples TRBV15 to TRBJ2-5, with a weak D call TRBD2 (5 bases). The germline V and J ends were trimmed by 0 bases and 3 bases, with 8 bases remaining between them. This CDR3 spans 14 amino acids. Germline CDR1 is LNHNV and CDR2 is YYDKDF (reference sequence). In nucleotides, the CDR3 is TGTGCCACCAGCAGAGATGGAGGAAAAGAGACCCAGTACTTC. The encoded protein is CATSRDGGKETQYF.

The chain uses TRBV2 and TRBJ1-5; no reliable D call. The CDR3 is 13 amino acids. V lost 3 bases, J lost 7 bases, and 10 bases lay in between. CDR1 and CDR2 from the germline V gene are SNHLY and FYNNEI. The CDR3 nucleotides are TGTGCCAGCAGTGAGTCGGCGGGGCAGCCCCAGCATTTT. Translation: CASSESAGQPQHF.

The chain joins TRBV11-3 to TRBJ2-1; 14 nucleotides agree with TRBD2. J gave up 6 bases and V 5 bases, and 3 bases lay outside the gene matches. CDR1 is SGHNT, CDR2 YENEEA, per germline. The CDR3 contains 15 residues. The CDR3 protein is CASSLGTSGGNEQFF. The CDR3 nucleotides read TGTGCCAGCAGCCTGGGGACTAGCGGGGGCAATGAGCAGTTCTTC.

The J gene is TRBJ1-1, the V gene TRBV5-1; 7 bases are a match to TRBD1. V gave up 2 bases and J gave up 2 bases; unmatched junction bases: 6. Germline CDR1 is SGHRS and CDR2 is YFSETQ. The CDR3 extends over 15 amino acids. In nucleotides, the CDR3 is TGCGCCAGCAGCTTAACAGGGGCGGGAAACACTGAAGCTTTCTTT. It encodes CASSLTGAGNTEAFF. Complete variable domain (other parts from reference TRBV5-1 and TRBJ1-1): KAGVTQTPRYLIKTRGQQVTLSCSPISGHRSVSWYQQTPGQGLQFLFEYFSETQRNKGNFPGRFSGRQFSNSRSEMNVSTLELGDSALYLCASSLTGAGNTEAFFGQGTRLTVV.

The chain is built from TRBV19 and TRBJ2-7, with TRBD1 matching 9 bases. This CDR3 region has 14 residues. Germline CDR1 reads LNHDA; CDR2 reads SQIVND (reference sequence). V lost 6 bases, J lost 3 bases, and 6 bases stayed unmatched. The CDR3 spells CASRKDRGGYEQYF. CDR3 coding DNA: TGTGCCAGTAGAAAGGACAGGGGAGGCTACGAGCAGTACTTC.

Details on this clone: The same CDR3 arises from other DNA sequences in this sample as well. The chain has TRBV18 and TRBJ1-5, with 9 bases fitting TRBD1. CDR1 is KGHSH and CDR2 is LQKENI in the germline V gene. Trimming removed 3 bases from V and 4 bases from J; junction bases left unmatched: 1. The CDR3 spans 14 residues. This CDR3 reads CASSPGQGNQPQHF. In DNA, the CDR3 is TGTGCCAGCTCACCGGGACAGGGAAATCAGCCCCAGCATTTT.

The CDR3 DNA reads TGTGCCAGCAGTTACGGACAGTCGAGCTCTGGAAACACCATATATTTT. Encoded protein: CASSYGQSSSGNTIYF. The rearrangement links TRBV6-5 to TRBJ1-3; D possibly corresponds to TRBD1 (6 bases). The V end was cut by 2 bases, the J end by 0 bases, with 11 bases between. Germline V gene sequence: CDR1 MNHEY, CDR2 SVGAGI. The CDR3 length is 16 residues.

The rearrangement uses TRBV10-3 and TRBJ1-1; TRBD1 matches at 11 bases. Germline V gene sequence: CDR1 ENHRY, CDR2 SYGVKD. The CDR3 spans 15 residues. V trimming: 0 bases; J trimming: 6 bases; junction bases outside the gene matches: 3. DNA for the CDR3: TGTGCCATCAGTGAGTCGGACAGGGGGCCCCCTGAAGCTTTCTTT. Translating it yields CAISESDRGPPEAFF.

The chain is built from TRBV11-2 and TRBJ2-5, with 8 bases aligning to TRBD1. The CDR3 consists of 14 residues. The V gene end was trimmed by 4 bases and the J gene end by 5 bases; junction bases not matched to a gene: 6. Germline V gives CDR1 SGHAT, CDR2 FQNNGV. In DNA, the CDR3 is TGTGCCAGCAGCTCATCAGGGGGCAGTGAGACCCAGTACTTC. Translation gives CASSSSGGSETQYF. The complete variable domain, with remaining parts taken from reference TRBV11-2 and TRBJ2-5, reads EAGVAQSPRYKIIEKRQSVAFWCNPISGHATLYWYQQILGQGPKLLIQFQNNGVVDDSQLPKDRFSAERLKGVDSTLKIQPAKLEDSAVYLCASSSSGGSETQYFGPGTRLLVL.

The genes are TRBV3-1 (or the pseudogene TRBV3-2) and TRBJ1-3; the match to TRBD1 covers 10 bases. CDR3 length equals 14 residues. V lost 5 bases, J lost 7 bases, and 5 bases stayed unmatched. The V gene's germline CDR1 is LGHDT and CDR2 YNNKEL (reference sequence). For the CDR3, the DNA is TGTGCCAGCAGCTTTGGACAGGGGGAGAACACCATATATTTT. Protein: CASSFGQGENTIYF.

This rearrangement joins TRBV4-1 to TRBJ2-3, with D tentatively TRBD2 (5 bases). Germline assignment: CDR1 MGHRA and CDR2 YSYEKL. The V end was cut by 0 bases, the J end by 4 bases, with 14 bases between. The CDR3 covers 16 residues. In nucleotides, the CDR3 is TGCGCCAGCAGCCAAGATTGGGCCAGGAGGTCAGATACGCAGTATTTT. Encoded protein: CASSQDWARRSDTQYF.

The chain uses TRBV5-1 and TRBJ2-3; 14 bases fit TRBD2. This CDR3 is built from 17 residues. Trimming took 4 bases from V and 6 from J; bases not matched to a gene: 10. CDR1 is SGHRS and CDR2 is YFSETQ in the germline V gene. CDR3 DNA: TGCGCCAGCAGCGACGGACTAGCGGGGGGCCCTACGGATACGCAGTATTTT. Translation gives CASSDGLAGGPTDTQYF.

The chain is built from TRBV7-2 and TRBJ1-3; D gene uncertain. Germline-derived CDR1 and CDR2 are SGHTA and FQGNSA. This CDR3 region has 16 residues. Trimming shortened V by 3 bases and J by 0 bases, and 12 bases separated the two germline ends. The CDR3, as DNA: TGTGCCAGCAGCTTCCAAATCACGGGCTCTGGAAACACCATATATTTT. It yields the protein CASSFQITGSGNTIYF.

This clone was recorded a few times. The rearrangement links TRBV5-1 to TRBJ1-1; weak D call: TRBD1 (6 bases). Trimming removed 0 bases at V and 1 base at J, with 10 bases between. Germline CDR1 and CDR2: SGHRS and YFSETQ. CDR3 length: 15 amino acids. The CDR3 protein is CASSLGGGANTEAFF. DNA for the CDR3: TGCGCCAGCAGCTTGGGCGGGGGCGCGAACACTGAAGCTTTCTTT. The entire variable domain, with the rest obtained from reference TRBV5-1 and TRBJ1-1, is as follows: KAGVTQTPRYLIKTRGQQVTLSCSPISGHRSVSWYQQTPGQGLQFLFEYFSETQRNKGNFPGRFSGRQFSNSRSEMNVSTLELGDSALYLCASSLGGGANTEAFFGQGTRLTVV.

This clone was counted a single time. The chain combines TRBV18 with TRBJ1-1; D is undetermined. Trimming cost V 4 bases and J 6 bases, with 12 bases left between them. The CDR3 covers 13 residues. Per germline, CDR1 KGHSH and CDR2 LQKENI. CDR3 amino acids: CASSQREPAEAFF. In DNA, the CDR3 is TGTGCCAGCTCACAACGGGAACCGGCTGAAGCTTTCTTT.

The chain carries TRBV11-2 and TRBJ2-1; 8 bases align to TRBD2. The CDR3 spans 15 residues. Germline CDR1 is SGHAT and CDR2 is FQNNGV. J was trimmed by 7 bases and V by 6 bases; bases with no gene match: 11. CDR3 amino acids: CASRKGVAGSNEQFF. As DNA, the CDR3 is TGTGCCAGCAGGAAGGGGGTAGCGGGATCAAATGAGCAGTTCTTC.

The chain links TRBV7-9 to TRBJ1-5; 8 bases line up with TRBD1. The germline V gene encodes CDR1 SEHNR and CDR2 FQNEAQ (reference sequence). This CDR3 is 14 amino acids long. Trimming took 10 bases from V and 2 from J; bases not matched to a gene: 7. CDR3 coding DNA: TGTGCCATCGACACAGGGGGGGGCAATCAGCCCCAGCATTTT. It codes for CAIDTGGGNQPQHF.

The chain links TRBV27 to TRBJ2-3; 11 bases are shared with TRBD2. V lost 5 bases to trimming and J lost 4 bases; unmatched junction nucleotides: 14. The CDR3 runs 18 residues. Germline loops: CDR1 MNHEY, CDR2 SMNVEV (reference sequence). The CDR3, as DNA: TGTGCCAGCAGTAGACGTCTGATAGCGGGGGGGCCATCAGATACGCAGTATTTT. As protein: CASSRRLIAGGPSDTQYF.

V gene TRBV4-1 combines with J gene TRBJ1-2; 10 bases fit TRBD1. Losses at the gene ends were 0 bases for V and 8 bases for J; bases not matched to a gene: 3. This CDR3 has 14 amino acids. Germline CDR1 and CDR2: MGHRA and YSYEKL. In DNA, the CDR3 is TGCGCCAGCAGCCAAGATGGGACAGGGGACGGCTACACCTTC. Translation gives CASSQDGTGDGYTF.

The V call is TRBV19, the J call TRBJ1-1; TRBD1 is a possible D gene (6 bases). This CDR3 is built from 13 residues. Germline loops: CDR1 LNHDA, CDR2 SQIVND (reference sequence). The V gene lost 7 bases and the J gene lost 5 bases, with 14 bases spanning the gap. This CDR3 is CASIGDKSTEAFF. CDR3 bases: TGTGCCAGTATTGGGGACAAGTCTACTGAAGCTTTCTTT.

V gene TRBV5-1 combines with J gene TRBJ2-5, with D maybe TRBD2 (6 bases). The CDR3 consists of 14 residues. Germline V lookup: CDR1 SGHRS, CDR2 YFSETQ. Trimming shortened V by 3 bases and J by 1 base, and 10 bases separated the two germline ends. CDR3 sequence: CASSSGTVQETQYF. DNA for the CDR3: TGCGCCAGCAGCTCGGGGACTGTCCAAGAGACCCAGTACTTC.

This clone was detected once. The rearrangement links TRBV30 to TRBJ1-1, with TRBD1 matching over 9 bases. The germline V gene encodes CDR1 GTSNPN and CDR2 SVGIG (reference sequence). Trimming removed 1 base from V and 1 base from J; junction bases left unmatched: 7. The CDR3 is 16 residues long. For the CDR3, the DNA is TGTGCCTGGAGTGACCCCGGGACAGGGAGGAACACTGAAGCTTTCTTT. The encoded protein is CAWSDPGTGRNTEAFF.

The V gene is TRBV27, the J gene TRBJ1-4; 9 bases match TRBD1. Trimming cost V 4 bases and J 1 base; bases outside gene matches: 13. The CDR3 is made up of 19 amino acids. CDR1 MNHEY and CDR2 SMNVEV come from the germline V gene (reference sequence). CDR3 sequence reads: CASSSSSTGGIGTNEKLFF. DNA for the CDR3: TGTGCCAGCAGTTCCTCCTCGACAGGGGGGATTGGAACTAATGAAAAACTGTTTTTT.

This clone was observed once. This chain connects TRBV27 to TRBJ1-1; D unclear. Germline V gene lookup returns CDR1 MNHEY and CDR2 SMNVEV (reference sequence). V was trimmed by 6 bases and J by 3 bases, leaving 11 bases between them. This CDR3 has 13 residues. The DNA of the CDR3 is TGTGCCAGCAGCCCGACATTATACACTGAAGCTTTCTTT. Protein product: CASSPTLYTEAFF.

V is TRBV4-1 and J is TRBJ2-7; TRBD2 agrees at 10 bases. Germline V CDR1 and CDR2: MGHRA, YSYEKL. The CDR3 extends over 15 amino acids. Losses at the gene ends were 4 bases for V and 6 bases for J; bases not matched to a gene: 9. CDR3 protein: CASSRAAGGPTEQYF. CDR3 bases: TGCGCCAGCAGCCGAGCAGCGGGGGGGCCTACCGAGCAGTACTTC.

The CDR3 sequence: CASSPGPGQETQYF. In DNA, the CDR3 is TGTGCCAGCAGTCCTGGCCCAGGCCAAGAGACCCAGTACTTC. The rearrangement links TRBV11-3 to TRBJ2-5; D is unclear. Trimming removed 6 bases from V and 1 base from J, with 12 bases in between. The CDR3 extends over 14 amino acids. Germline V CDR1 and CDR2: SGHNT, YENEEA.

This rearrangement joins TRBV6-5 to TRBJ1-6, with D possibly TRBD1 on 5 matching bases. The CDR3 is made up of 15 amino acids. The germline gives CDR1 MNHEY, CDR2 SVGAGI. V lost 6 bases and J 1 base, leaving 10 bases between the germline ends. The CDR3 protein is CASRTEASYNSPLHF. Here the CDR3 DNA reads TGTGCCAGCAGGACAGAAGCGTCCTATAATTCACCCCTCCACTTT.

The gene calls are TRBV19 and TRBJ1-5, with 11 bases fitting TRBD1. The CDR3 runs to 17 residues. V shed 4 bases, J shed 2 bases, and the junction held 7 bases outside the gene matches. The germline V gene has CDR1 LNHDA and CDR2 SQIVND (reference sequence). As DNA, the CDR3 is TGTGCCAGTAGTAAGGACAGGGGGCGTATGGGCAATCAGCCCCAGCATTTT. This encodes CASSKDRGRMGNQPQHF.

J is TRBJ2-3 and V is TRBV5-4; D gene uncertain. Germline V gene lookup returns CDR1 SGHNT and CDR2 YYREEE (reference sequence). The CDR3 runs to 12 residues. Trimming removed 1 base at V and 5 bases at J, with 5 bases between. This CDR3 is CASSLSKDTQYF. In DNA, the CDR3 is TGTGCCAGCAGCTTGTCTAAAGATACGCAGTATTTT.